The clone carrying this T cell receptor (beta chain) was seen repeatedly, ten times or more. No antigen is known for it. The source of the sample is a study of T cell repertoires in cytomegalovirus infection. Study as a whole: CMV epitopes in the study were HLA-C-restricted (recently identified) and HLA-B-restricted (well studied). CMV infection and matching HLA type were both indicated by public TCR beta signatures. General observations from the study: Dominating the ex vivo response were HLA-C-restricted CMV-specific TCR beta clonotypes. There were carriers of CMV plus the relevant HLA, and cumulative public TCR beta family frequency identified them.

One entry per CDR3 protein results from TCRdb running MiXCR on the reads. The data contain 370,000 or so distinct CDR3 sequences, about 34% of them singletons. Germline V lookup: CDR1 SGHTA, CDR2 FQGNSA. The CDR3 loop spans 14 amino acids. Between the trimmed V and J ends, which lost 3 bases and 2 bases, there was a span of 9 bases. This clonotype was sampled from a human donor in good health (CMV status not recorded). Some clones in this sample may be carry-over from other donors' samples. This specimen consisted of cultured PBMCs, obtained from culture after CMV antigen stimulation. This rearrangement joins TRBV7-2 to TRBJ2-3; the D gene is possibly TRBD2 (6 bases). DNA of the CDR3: TGTGCCAGCAGCTTGGGGGGAGCCACAGATACGCAGTATTTT. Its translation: CASSLGGATDTQYF.